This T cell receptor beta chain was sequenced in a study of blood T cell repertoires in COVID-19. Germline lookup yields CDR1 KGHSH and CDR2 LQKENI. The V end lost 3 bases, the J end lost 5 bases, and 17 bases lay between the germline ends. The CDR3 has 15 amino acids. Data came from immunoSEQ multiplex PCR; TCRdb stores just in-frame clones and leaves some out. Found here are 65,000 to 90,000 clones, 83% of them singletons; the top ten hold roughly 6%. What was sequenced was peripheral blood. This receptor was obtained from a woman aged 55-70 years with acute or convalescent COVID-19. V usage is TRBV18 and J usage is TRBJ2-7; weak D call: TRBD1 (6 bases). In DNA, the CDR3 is TGTGCCAGCTCACCCCCCGGCAGGGGTATCAACGAGCAGTACTTC. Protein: CASSPPGRGINEQYF.